Presented here are 30 T cell receptor beta chains from one specimen sequenced in a study of CD8 T cells in ankylosing spondylitis. The antigens these receptors bind are not known. TCRdb recomputed calls from the 5' RACE reads with MiXCR, one row per CDR3 protein. This sample has a few hundred thousand distinct CDR3 sequences, with less than 10% found just once. Notes on the study in general: Seemingly characteristic of ankylosing spondylitis blood was a TCR beta motif consisting of eight highly homologous variants.

Material: blood, either unsorted or a sorted T cell fraction (not recorded which). The receptors stem from a male donor with ankylosing spondylitis.

The chain carries TRBV2 and TRBJ2-2; D may be TRBD1 (5 bases). CDR3 length equals 14 residues. Trimming cost V 5 bases and J 5 bases, with 12 bases left between them. Germline values: CDR1 SNHLY, CDR2 FYNNEI. CDR3 nucleotides: TGTGCCAGCAGTCAGGGCGTTCCTACCGGGGAGCTGTTTTTT. It specifies CASSQGVPTGELFF.

This chain joins TRBV20-1 and TRBJ2-3; D is possibly TRBD1 (6 bases). Per germline, CDR1 DFQATT and CDR2 SNEGSKA (reference sequence). The CDR3 spans 16 residues. With 4 bases removed from V and 1 base from J, the gap between germline ends came to 18 bases. CDR3 sequence reads: CSAIGVVDSGTDTQYF. CDR3 DNA sequence: TGCAGTGCTATAGGAGTTGTGGACAGTGGCACAGATACGCAGTATTTT.

This clonotype was counted a few times. The chain couples TRBV7-2 to TRBJ2-2; D is unclear. Looked up from germline, CDR1 is SGHTA and CDR2 is FQGNSA. This CDR3 has 15 residues. The ends were cut back, 1 base at V and 4 bases at J, with 10 bases in the middle. The CDR3 here is CASSLEPSTTGELFF. The CDR3 DNA sequence: TGTGCCAGCAGCTTAGAACCCTCTACCACCGGGGAGCTGTTTTTT.

The chain carries TRBV25-1 and TRBJ2-5, with a tentative D call TRBD1 (5 bases). The CDR3 spans 15 residues. The germline V gene encodes CDR1 MGHDK and CDR2 SYGVNS. V lost 3 bases and J 5 bases, leaving 16 bases between the germline ends. CDR3 in amino acids: CASSEDTPRVETQYF. CDR3 nucleotides: TGTGCCAGCAGTGAGGACACACCTCGGGTGGAGACCCAGTACTTC.

This clonotype appeared a few times. The J gene is TRBJ2-5, the V gene TRBV4-2, with D possibly called TRBD1 or TRBD2 (5 bases each). CDR3 length: 17 amino acids. Trimming removed 3 bases from V and 4 bases from J, with 21 bases in between. Germline assignment: CDR1 LGHNA and CDR2 YNFKEQ. CDR3 sequence reads: CASSQGDGTPVGETQYF. CDR3 DNA: TGTGCCAGCAGCCAGGGGGACGGGACCCCAGTGGGAGAGACCCAGTACTTC.

The CDR3 nucleotides read TGTGCCATCAGCACGCGGGAGGGGAACACCGGGGAGCTGTTTTTT. Translation: CAISTREGNTGELFF. V usage is TRBV10-3 and J usage is TRBJ2-2; TRBD2 agrees at 9 bases. The CDR3 covers 15 residues. CDR1 is ENHRY and CDR2 is SYGVKD in the germline V gene. Losses at the gene ends were 6 bases for V and 1 base for J; bases not matched to a gene: 3.

This clonotype was seen a handful of times. One junction end disagrees with the germline gene, perhaps due to a read error. The genes are TRBV12-5 and TRBJ2-3, with 7 bases fitting TRBD2. The CDR3 sequence is 16 residues long. Germline V gene lookup returns CDR1 LGHNT and CDR2 FRNRAP. CDR3 region: CASVLGWRGNTDTQYF. The CDR3, as DNA: TGTGCTAGTGTTTTGGGGTGGCGGGGGAACACAGATACGCAGTATTTT.

This sequence joins TRBV29-1 and TRBJ2-3, with D possibly being TRBD2 (5 bases). The CDR3 has 15 residues. Germline V gene sequence: CDR1 SQVTM, CDR2 ANQGSEA. V gave up 4 bases and J gave up 0 bases, with 14 bases separating them. In DNA, the CDR3 is TGCAGCGTTGCACCGGCCAGGACTAGCACAGATACGCAGTATTTT. The encoded protein is CSVAPARTSTDTQYF.

This clonotype was counted at least ten times. This chain uses TRBV29-1 with TRBJ2-5, with TRBD1 identical over 8 bases. Germline CDR1 SQVTM, CDR2 ANQGSEA. CDR3 size: 13 residues. CDR3 loop: CSLRDRYQETQYF. The CDR3 DNA follows: TGCAGTCTCCGGGACAGGTACCAAGAGACCCAGTACTTC.

This clonotype was counted many times. The J gene is TRBJ2-1, the V gene TRBV9; D call uncertain. The ends were cut back, 0 bases at V and 0 bases at J, with 7 bases in the middle. CDR1 and CDR2 from the germline V gene are SGDLS and YYNGEE. There are 15 residues in the CDR3. This CDR3 reads CASSVGPSSYNEQFF. The CDR3 DNA sequence: TGTGCCAGCAGCGTAGGGCCGAGCTCCTACAATGAGCAGTTCTTC.

This clonotype has at least ten counts. The rearrangement uses TRBV5-6 and TRBJ2-2; TRBD2 agrees at 11 bases. V shed 4 bases, J shed 3 bases, and the junction held 2 bases outside the gene matches. Germline V gives CDR1 SGHDT, CDR2 YYEEEE. The CDR3 spans 15 residues. CDR3 in DNA: TGTGCCAGCAGCCCTAGCGGGAGGTACACCGGGGAGCTGTTTTTT. Protein sequence: CASSPSGRYTGELFF.

There are a few counts of this clonotype. The CDR3 bases are TGTGCCAGCAGCTTAGAAGGTTTGCTGAGCACAGATACGCAGTATTTT. Amino acids: CASSLEGLLSTDTQYF. The rearrangement joins TRBV11-1 to TRBJ2-3; unclear D gene. The V end was cut by 1 base, the J end by 0 bases, with 11 bases between. Germline lookup yields CDR1 SGHAT and CDR2 FQDESV (reference sequence). The CDR3 is made up of 16 amino acids.

This clonotype was counted at least ten times. The rearrangement links TRBV12-3 or TRBV12-4 to TRBJ2-1; no definite D call. Trimming took 3 bases from V and 4 from J, leaving 7 bases between them. This CDR3 is built from 13 residues. CDR3 DNA: TGTGCCAGCAGTTTGGGTCGGTACAATGAGCAGTTCTTC. Translation gives CASSLGRYNEQFF.

This clonotype occurred many times. V and J are TRBV5-1 and TRBJ2-7; TRBD1 is a possible D gene (6 bases). CDR1 SGHRS and CDR2 YFSETQ come from the germline V gene. With 0 bases removed from V and 0 bases from J, the gap between germline ends came to 10 bases. The CDR3 runs to 15 residues. CDR3 coding DNA: TGCGCCAGCAGCTTGGGCCAGGGGAGCTCCTACGAGCAGTACTTC. Residues: CASSLGQGSSYEQYF.

The table lists this clonotype with a few counts. The rearrangement links TRBV4-2 to TRBJ2-1; 9 nucleotides match TRBD2. V was pared by 3 bases and J by 6 bases, with 9 bases of the junction left unmatched. Germline CDR1 LGHNA, CDR2 YNFKEQ. This CDR3 has 16 amino acids. The CDR3 here is CASSQVGLAGSNEQFF. For the CDR3, the DNA is TGTGCCAGCAGCCAGGTGGGGCTAGCGGGGAGCAATGAGCAGTTCTTC.

This clonotype was counted between two and nine times. V is TRBV20-1 and J is TRBJ2-3; no definite D call. With 0 bases removed from V and 3 bases from J, the gap between germline ends came to 10 bases. The CDR3 totals 14 residues. Per the germline V gene, CDR1 is DFQATT and CDR2 is SNEGSKA (reference sequence). The CDR3 here is CSARDPSRTDTQYF. CDR3 sequence (DNA): TGCAGTGCTAGAGATCCGAGTAGGACAGATACGCAGTATTTT.

There are a few counts of this clonotype. The rearrangement joins TRBV5-6 to TRBJ2-1; tentative D call: TRBD2 (5 bases). V lost 2 bases, J lost 3 bases, and 12 bases lay in between. The germline gives CDR1 SGHDT, CDR2 YYEEEE. This CDR3 has 15 residues. The CDR3 region is CASSFWSSFYNEQFF. As DNA, the CDR3 is TGTGCCAGCAGCTTTTGGTCTAGCTTCTACAATGAGCAGTTCTTC.

This clonotype was seen a handful of times. The CDR3 here is CASSSPPDWLQGEQFF. Here the CDR3 DNA reads TGTGCCAGCAGCTCTCCCCCGGACTGGCTACAGGGTGAGCAGTTCTTC. The chain couples TRBV7-8 to TRBJ2-1, with a weak D call TRBD1 (6 bases). The CDR3 extends over 16 amino acids. Germline V gene lookup returns CDR1 SGHVS and CDR2 FQNEAQ. Deletions cut 4 bases from V and 9 bases from J, with 22 bases between.

This clonotype was seen only a few times. CDR3 residues: CASGQGGRGDTQYF. The CDR3 DNA is TGTGCCAGTGGCCAGGGCGGGAGAGGTGATACGCAGTATTTT. The chain links TRBV19 to TRBJ2-3; the match to TRBD2 covers 7 bases. The length of the CDR3 is 14 residues. The V gene end was trimmed by 8 bases and the J gene end by 6 bases; junction bases not matched to a gene: 11. Per the germline V gene, CDR1 is LNHDA and CDR2 is SQIVND (reference sequence). Variable domain in full (rest from reference TRBV19 and TRBJ2-3): DGGITQSPKYLFRKEGQNVTLSCEQNLNHDAMYWYRQDPGQGLRLIYYSQIVNDFQKGDIAEGYSVSREKKESFPLTVTSAQKNPTAFYLCASGQGGRGDTQYFGPGTRLTVL.

This clonotype was seen at least ten times. This chain uses TRBV29-1 with TRBJ2-5; TRBD1 might be the D (6 bases). The CDR3 has 13 residues. Germline CDR1 and CDR2: SQVTM and ANQGSEA. The V end was cut by 0 bases, the J end by 9 bases, with 14 bases between. CDR3 sequence (DNA): TGCAGCGTTGAAGATCTGGGGGCCGGGGCCCAGTACTTC. This gives the protein CSVEDLGAGAQYF.

CDR3 DNA sequence: TGTGCCACTTCGGAGCAGGCCCCCCGATACGAGCAGTACTTC. Its protein is CATSEQAPRYEQYF. The chain has TRBV6-1 and TRBJ2-7; D is unclear. The germline V gene encodes CDR1 MNHNS and CDR2 SASEGT. V gave up 10 bases and J gave up 4 bases, with 20 bases separating them. The CDR3 is made up of 14 amino acids.

This clonotype was counted a few times. The chain combines TRBV2 with TRBJ2-1; D gene uncertain. This CDR3 is built from 10 residues. Trimming removed 8 bases at V and 8 bases at J, with 7 bases between. Germline loops: CDR1 SNHLY, CDR2 FYNNEI. The CDR3 DNA reads as TGTGCCAGCTCGTTCTATGAGCAGTTCTTC. Translating gives CASSFYEQFF. Drawing the rest from reference TRBV2 and TRBJ2-1, the complete variable domain is EPEVTQTPSHQVTQMGQEVILRCVPISNHLYFYWYRQILGQKVEFLVSFYNNEISEKSEIFDDQFSVERPDGSNFTLKIRSTKLEDSAMYFCASSFYEQFFGPGTRLTVL.

This clonotype was detected ten times or more. The V and J genes are TRBV10-3 and TRBJ2-7; maybe TRBD1 (6 bases). Germline CDR1 reads ENHRY; CDR2 reads SYGVKD. The V and J ends lost 7 bases and 5 bases respectively, with 15 bases between them. This CDR3 has 13 residues. CDR3 region: CAINAGAGDEQYF. The DNA for the CDR3 is TGTGCCATCAATGCTGGGGCAGGGGACGAGCAGTACTTC.

This clonotype was picked up a small number of times. This chain joins TRBV5-5 and TRBJ1-5; the match to TRBD1 covers 7 bases. The CDR3 covers 17 residues. The germline gives CDR1 SGHKS, CDR2 YYEKEE (reference sequence). V gave up 4 bases and J gave up 7 bases; unmatched junction bases: 17. CDR3 bases: TGTGCCAGCAGCCCCCGAGGCCAGACAGGGAGGATGCAGCCCCAGCATTTT. Translation gives CASSPRGQTGRMQPQHF.

This clonotype showed up just a few times. Here the CDR3 reads CASSLGWGSTDTQYF. Written as DNA, the CDR3 is TGTGCCAGCAGCTTAGGATGGGGCAGCACAGATACGCAGTATTTT. This chain connects TRBV7-8 to TRBJ2-3; tentative D call: TRBD1 (5 bases). Trimming stripped 1 base from V and 0 bases from J, with 8 bases between. This CDR3 has 15 residues. Looked up from germline, CDR1 is SGHVS and CDR2 is FQNEAQ.

Ten or more counts support this clonotype. This CDR3 reads CATSRASKGELFF. In DNA, the CDR3 is TGTGCCACCAGCAGAGCATCAAAGGGGGAGCTGTTTTTT. The genes are TRBV15 and TRBJ2-2, with D uncertain. The CDR3 contains 13 residues. Germline-derived CDR1 and CDR2 are LNHNV and YYDKDF (reference sequence). Trimming pared 1 base from V and 8 bases from J, leaving 8 bases between.

In its sample, this clonotype was seen many times. CDR3 sequence (DNA): TGTGCCAGCAGTCAAACAGGGGGGTACAATGAGCAGTTCTTC. Encoded protein: CASSQTGGYNEQFF. The chain carries TRBV9 and TRBJ2-1; 8 bases are a match to TRBD1. Germline CDR1 SGDLS, CDR2 YYNGEE. Trimming removed 5 bases from V and 4 bases from J; junction bases left unmatched: 5. There are 14 residues in the CDR3.

V usage is TRBV5-4 and J usage is TRBJ2-3; 7 bases are a match to TRBD2. This CDR3 has 11 amino acids. Trimming at V came to 6 bases and at J to 9 bases, leaving 4 bases not matched to a gene. Germline CDR1 reads SGHNT; CDR2 reads YYREEE (reference sequence). The CDR3, as DNA: TGTGCCAGCACCAAAGCGGGAACGCAGTATTTT. This encodes CASTKAGTQYF.

This clonotype was counted ten times or more. The rearrangement links TRBV28 to TRBJ2-7; 10 nucleotides line up with TRBD2. Unmatched junction bases numbered 7, after V lost 6 bases and J lost 5 bases. There are 14 residues in the CDR3. The germline V gene has CDR1 MDHEN and CDR2 SYDVKM. CDR3 region: CASSSLAGTNEQYF. The CDR3, as DNA: TGTGCCAGCAGCTCACTAGCGGGAACGAACGAGCAGTACTTC.

This clonotype was detected many times. The chain recombines TRBV2 with TRBJ2-1; 9 bases agree with TRBD2. The CDR3 runs to 14 residues. Germline CDR1 SNHLY, CDR2 FYNNEI. Losses at the gene ends were 4 bases for V and 7 bases for J; bases not matched to a gene: 5. CDR3 amino acids: CASSGSGRYNEQFF. CDR3 nucleotide sequence: TGTGCCAGCAGTGGAAGCGGGAGGTATAATGAGCAGTTCTTC.